This TCR beta chain was documented in a study of OX40 agonist ivuxolimab in advanced cancers. Concerning this clone: Its target is not known.

Germline loops: CDR1 LNHDA, CDR2 SQIVND (reference sequence). This CDR3 has 16 residues. The germline V and J ends were trimmed by 0 bases and 2 bases, with 11 bases remaining between them. Broader study findings: CD4+ T cells averaged fewer expanded clones than CD8+ T cells. Those patients achieving a partial response at 0.1-3.0 mg/kg showed among the lowest clonal expansion.

The data were produced by immunoSEQ multiplex PCR, yet TCRdb's version contains in-frame clones alone and is incomplete. Of about 110,000 clones in the sample, 91% were seen once. Autoimmune disease history or systemic immunosuppression barred patients. Sequencing used CD4+ or CD8+ T cells sorted from blood, obtained in a trial of the OX40 agonist ivuxolimab. The clonotype was recovered from an adult with an advanced solid tumor such as melanoma, head and neck, liver or kidney cancer. The chain uses TRBV19 and TRBJ2-4, with a tentative D call TRBD1 (5 bases). This chain's CDR3 is CASSIEGDSPKNIQYF. CDR3 bases: TGTGCCAGTAGTATAGAGGGTGACAGTCCCAAAAACATTCAGTACTTC.